This is a list of T cell receptor beta chains from one sample in a study of immune evolution from preneoplasia to lung adenocarcinoma. Repertoires were generated with immunoSEQ multiplex PCR, while TCRdb's copy carries only in-frame clones and drops some. The repertoire consists of about 14,000 clones, with approximately 81% occurring once and the leading ten covering more than 4%. Sequences were obtained from FFPE minimally invasive lung adenocarcinoma tissue. The receptors stem from a person aged 65 to 79 with lung adenocarcinoma. The conserved cysteine and the conserved F or W are not part of the CDR3 here. Size tells how often a clone was seen (once, few, many) or the class of an expanded clone, and some rows leave it out.

v_call clone_size cdr3_aa
TRBV30 - AWSVGQGGSPLH
TRBV2 - ASSEALQGISGANVLT
TRBV21-1 once ASSPPSPGMAICQPQH
TRBV30 few AWNPQGAINEKLF
TRBV6-6 - ASSGKGVAKNIQY
TRBV5-6 - ASSLWNTEAF
TRBV13 - ASSLSGGGNSPLH
TRBV19 - ASDNLKHYGYT
TRBV30 - AWRGEQLYEQY
TRBV28 - ASSKGLGRMDEQF
TRBV9 - ASSETGWGVMF
TRBV6-5 - ASRRRETGNTEAF
TRBV7-2 - ASSSHRAVGEQY
TRBV10-2 - ASSESSLGQPQH
TRBV4-2 few ASSQVRATYEQY
TRBV5-4 - ASSLGQGAGYNEQF
TRBV21-1 - ASSKVGSYEQY
TRBV6-1 - ASSETTGLQPQH
TRBV11-2 - ASSLSTGGSYEQY
TRBV27 - ASSLSGQTYEQY
TRBV5-4 - ASSKEAGVRTDTQY
TRBV9 once ASSGGNWNQPQH
TRBV19 few ASIRTGEGNQPQH
TRBV11-3 - ASQAKAGSTGELF
TRBV27 few ASSPTGGNQPQH
TRBV2 medium-sized ASRADRGGYGYT
TRBV7-9 - ASSPDGHSGNTIY
TRBV2 - ASKEGLLDEQY
TRBV2 - ASSGTGGGY
TRBV9 - ASSVAPTGEQY
TRBV11-2 once ASSLVFETSGRALNEQF
TRBV6-1 - ASSYTGGGQPQH
TRBV6-4 - ASRPGTVGGYT
TRBV2 once ASSVGAYNEQF
TRBV6-4 - ASNRQGSGEQY
TRBV11-2 few ASSQYPDRVIFGTQY
TRBV13 - ASSDDGTRVI
TRBV20-1 once SAPANYEQY
TRBV28 - ASGGQPYNEQF
TRBV19 - ASSLESEAF
TRBV11-3 - ASSSFTGSYEQY
TRBV28 - ASTPPGTPNTEAF
TRBV19 few ASARGRNQPQH
TRBV11-2 - ASSSSSTGYGYT
TRBV5-6 once ASSAGAGNTIY
TRBV6-5 - ASSSVSYEQY
TRBV5-1 - ASSAGGNTEAF
TRBV19 - ATEQTGGSPLH
TRBV19 - ASSTGPAETQY
TRBV7-9 - ASSLRTDTQY
TRBV6-6 - ASSPGQALEKLF
TRBV19 - ASSIGGQNTEAF
TRBV28 - ASSTPDGKVTYEQY
TRBV30 - AWSRTANEKLF
TRBV5-4 - ASSVRQPGEGETQY
TRBV30 - ACTGQETQY
TRBV28 once ASSGTGSSYNEQF
TRBV6-4 - ASSPDGSNQPQH